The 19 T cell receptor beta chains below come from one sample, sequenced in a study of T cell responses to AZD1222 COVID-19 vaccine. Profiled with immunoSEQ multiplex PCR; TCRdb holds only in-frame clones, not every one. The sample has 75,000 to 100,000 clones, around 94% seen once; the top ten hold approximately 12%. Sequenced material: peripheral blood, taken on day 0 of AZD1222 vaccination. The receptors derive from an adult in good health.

In DNA, the CDR3 is TGTGCCAGCAGCGTAGCTCCAGCGAGGGATCAGCCCCAGCATTTT. It specifies CASSVAPARDQPQHF. The rearrangement uses TRBV9 and TRBJ1-5, with no clear D. Between the trimmed V and J ends, which lost 0 bases and 5 bases, there was a span of 12 bases. This CDR3 comprises 15 residues. The V gene's germline CDR1 is SGDLS and CDR2 YYNGEE.

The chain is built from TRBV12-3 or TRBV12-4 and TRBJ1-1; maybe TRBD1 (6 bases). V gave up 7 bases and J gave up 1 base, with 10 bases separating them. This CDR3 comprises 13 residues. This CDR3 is CASIKGGNTEAFF. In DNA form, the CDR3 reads TGTGCCAGCATTAAGGGGGGGAACACTGAAGCTTTCTTT.

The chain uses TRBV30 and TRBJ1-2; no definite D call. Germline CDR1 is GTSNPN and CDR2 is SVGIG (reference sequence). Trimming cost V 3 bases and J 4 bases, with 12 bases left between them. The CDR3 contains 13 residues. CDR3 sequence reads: CAWRADGSYGYTF. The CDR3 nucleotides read TGTGCCTGGAGAGCGGACGGGTCCTATGGCTACACCTTC.

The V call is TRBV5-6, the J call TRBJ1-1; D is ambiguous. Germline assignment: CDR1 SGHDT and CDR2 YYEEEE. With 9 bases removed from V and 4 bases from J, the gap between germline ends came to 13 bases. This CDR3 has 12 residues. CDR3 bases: TGTGCCACCAAAAAACGCGGCACTGAAGCTTTCTTT. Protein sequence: CATKKRGTEAFF.

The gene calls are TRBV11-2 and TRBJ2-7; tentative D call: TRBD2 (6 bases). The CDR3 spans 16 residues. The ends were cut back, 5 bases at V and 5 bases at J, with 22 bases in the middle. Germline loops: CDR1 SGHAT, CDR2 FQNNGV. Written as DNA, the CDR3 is TGTGCCAGCAGCCGCGGGTGGGAGGCCCTCTCGAACGAGCAGTACTTC. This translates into CASSRGWEALSNEQYF.

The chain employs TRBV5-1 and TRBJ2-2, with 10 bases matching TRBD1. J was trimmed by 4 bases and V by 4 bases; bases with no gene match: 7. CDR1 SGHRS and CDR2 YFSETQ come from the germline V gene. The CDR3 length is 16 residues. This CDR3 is CASSRGTGAGTGELFF. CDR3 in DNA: TGCGCCAGCAGCCGCGGGACAGGGGCGGGCACCGGGGAGCTGTTTTTT.

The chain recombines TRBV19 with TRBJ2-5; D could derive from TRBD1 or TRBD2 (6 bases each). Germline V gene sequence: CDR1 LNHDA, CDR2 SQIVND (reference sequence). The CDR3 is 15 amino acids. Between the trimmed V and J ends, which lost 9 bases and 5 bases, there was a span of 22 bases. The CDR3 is CASSYGGGVWETQYF. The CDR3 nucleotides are TGTGCCAGCTCGTATGGGGGCGGGGTATGGGAGACCCAGTACTTC.

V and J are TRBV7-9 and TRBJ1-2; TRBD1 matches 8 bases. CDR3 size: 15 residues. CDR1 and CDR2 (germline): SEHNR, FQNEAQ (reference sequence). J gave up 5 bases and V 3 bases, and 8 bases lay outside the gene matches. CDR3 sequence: CASSFTGGARYGYTF. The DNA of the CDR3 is TGTGCCAGCAGCTTTACAGGGGGAGCTAGGTATGGCTACACCTTC.

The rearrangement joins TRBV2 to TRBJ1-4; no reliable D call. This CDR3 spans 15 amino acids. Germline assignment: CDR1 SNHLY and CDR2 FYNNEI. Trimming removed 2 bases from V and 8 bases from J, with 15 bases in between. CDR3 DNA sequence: TGTGCCAGCAGTGAATTGGGGAGCGTTCGGGAAAAACTGTTTTTT. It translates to CASSELGSVREKLFF.

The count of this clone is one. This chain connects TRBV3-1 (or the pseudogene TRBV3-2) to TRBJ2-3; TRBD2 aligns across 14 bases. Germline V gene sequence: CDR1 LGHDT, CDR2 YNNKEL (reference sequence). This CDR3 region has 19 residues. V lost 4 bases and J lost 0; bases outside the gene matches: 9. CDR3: CASSLGLAGEPSSTDTQYF. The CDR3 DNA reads TGTGCCAGCAGCCTGGGACTAGCGGGGGAACCCAGTAGCACAGATACGCAGTATTTT.

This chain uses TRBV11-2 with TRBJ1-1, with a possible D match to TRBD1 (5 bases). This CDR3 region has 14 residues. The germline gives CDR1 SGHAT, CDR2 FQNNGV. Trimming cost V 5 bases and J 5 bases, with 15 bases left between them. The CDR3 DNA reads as TGTGCCAGCAGCCTCCGGGGCGGGCGGACTGAAGCTTTCTTT. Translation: CASSLRGGRTEAFF. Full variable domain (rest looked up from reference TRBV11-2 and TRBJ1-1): EAGVAQSPRYKIIEKRQSVAFWCNPISGHATLYWYQQILGQGPKLLIQFQNNGVVDDSQLPKDRFSAERLKGVDSTLKIQPAKLEDSAVYLCASSLRGGRTEAFFGQGTRLTVV.

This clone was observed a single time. The CDR3 here is CASSQANRVDTIYF. CDR3 in DNA: TGTGCCAGCAGCCAAGCCAACAGGGTAGACACCATATATTTT. This chain uses TRBV3-1 (or the pseudogene TRBV3-2) with TRBJ1-3; D possibly corresponds to TRBD1 (6 bases). V lost 1 base and J 8 bases, leaving 12 bases between the germline ends. The CDR3 covers 14 residues. The V gene's germline CDR1 is LGHDT and CDR2 YNNKEL (reference sequence).

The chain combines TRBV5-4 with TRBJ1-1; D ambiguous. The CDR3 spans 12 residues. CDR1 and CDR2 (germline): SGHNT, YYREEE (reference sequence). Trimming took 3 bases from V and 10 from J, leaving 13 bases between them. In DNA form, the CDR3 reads TGTGCCAGCAGCTATAACACCGTGGCAGCTTTCTTT. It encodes CASSYNTVAAFF.

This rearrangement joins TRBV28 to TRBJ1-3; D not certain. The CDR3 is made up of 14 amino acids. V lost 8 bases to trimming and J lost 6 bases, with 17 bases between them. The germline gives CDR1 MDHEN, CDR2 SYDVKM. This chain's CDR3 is CASRSAQLQNTIYF. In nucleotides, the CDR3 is TGTGCCAGCCGGTCGGCACAACTACAAAACACCATATATTTT. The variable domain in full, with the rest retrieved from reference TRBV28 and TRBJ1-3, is DVKVTQSSRYLVKRTGEKVFLECVQDMDHENMFWYRQDPGLGLRLIYFSYDVKMKEKGDIPEGYSVSREKKERFSLILESASTNQTSMYLCASRSAQLQNTIYFGEGSWLTVV.

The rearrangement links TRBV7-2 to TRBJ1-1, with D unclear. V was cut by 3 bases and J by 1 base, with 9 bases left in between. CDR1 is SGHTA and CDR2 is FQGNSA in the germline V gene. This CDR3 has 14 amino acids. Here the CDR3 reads CASSLRSGNTEAFF. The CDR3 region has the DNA TGTGCCAGCAGCTTGAGGTCGGGGAACACTGAAGCTTTCTTT.

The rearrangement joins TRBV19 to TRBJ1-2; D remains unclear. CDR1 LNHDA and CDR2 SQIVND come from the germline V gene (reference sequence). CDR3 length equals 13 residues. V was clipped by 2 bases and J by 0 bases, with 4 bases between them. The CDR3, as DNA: TGTGCCAGTAGTATAAGGGCTAACTATGGCTACACCTTC. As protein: CASSIRANYGYTF.

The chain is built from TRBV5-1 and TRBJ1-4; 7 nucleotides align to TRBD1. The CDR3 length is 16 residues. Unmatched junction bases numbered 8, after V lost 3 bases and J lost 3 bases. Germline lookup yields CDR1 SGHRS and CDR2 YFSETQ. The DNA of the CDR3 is TGCGCCAGCAGCTGGGGATCAGGGGGGGCTAATGAAAAACTGTTTTTT. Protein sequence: CASSWGSGGANEKLFF.

Written as DNA, the CDR3 is TGTGCCAGCAGTTACAGGGCAGGGGGCTATGGCTACACCTTC. Translation gives CASSYRAGGYGYTF. The rearrangement links TRBV6-5 to TRBJ1-2, with 7 bases fitting TRBD1. The CDR3 totals 14 residues. After removal of 2 bases from V and 4 bases from J, the junction contained 4 bases not matched to a gene. Germline V gene data show CDR1 as MNHEY and CDR2 as SVGAGI.

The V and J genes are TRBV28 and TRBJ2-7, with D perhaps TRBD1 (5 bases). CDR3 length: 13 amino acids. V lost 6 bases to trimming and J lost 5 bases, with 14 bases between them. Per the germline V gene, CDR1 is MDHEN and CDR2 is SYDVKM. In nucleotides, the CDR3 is TGTGCCAGCAGGGGATCAGGGCCAAACGAGCAGTACTTC. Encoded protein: CASRGSGPNEQYF.